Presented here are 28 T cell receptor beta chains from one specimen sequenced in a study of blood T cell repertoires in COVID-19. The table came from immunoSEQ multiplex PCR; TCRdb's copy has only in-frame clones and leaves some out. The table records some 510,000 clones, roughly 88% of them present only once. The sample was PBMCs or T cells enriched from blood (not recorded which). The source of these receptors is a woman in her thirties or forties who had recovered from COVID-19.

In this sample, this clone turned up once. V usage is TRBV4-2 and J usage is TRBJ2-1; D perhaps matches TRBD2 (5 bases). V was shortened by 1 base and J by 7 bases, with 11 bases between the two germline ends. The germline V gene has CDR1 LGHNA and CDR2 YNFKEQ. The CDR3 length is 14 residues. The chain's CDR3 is CASSQGTVGNEQFF. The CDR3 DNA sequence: TGTGCCAGCAGCCAAGGGACTGTGGGGAATGAGCAGTTCTTC.

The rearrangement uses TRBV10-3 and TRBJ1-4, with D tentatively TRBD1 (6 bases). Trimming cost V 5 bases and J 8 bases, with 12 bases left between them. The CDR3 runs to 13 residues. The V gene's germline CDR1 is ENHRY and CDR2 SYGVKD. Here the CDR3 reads CAISTGIREKLFF. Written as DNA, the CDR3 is TGTGCCATCAGTACAGGGATTCGAGAAAAACTGTTTTTT.

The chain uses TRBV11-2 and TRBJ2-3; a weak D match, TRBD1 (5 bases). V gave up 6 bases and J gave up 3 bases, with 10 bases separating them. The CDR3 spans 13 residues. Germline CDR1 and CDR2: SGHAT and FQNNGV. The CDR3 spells CASRTDRTDTQYF. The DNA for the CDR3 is TGTGCCAGCAGAACCGACAGAACAGATACGCAGTATTTT.

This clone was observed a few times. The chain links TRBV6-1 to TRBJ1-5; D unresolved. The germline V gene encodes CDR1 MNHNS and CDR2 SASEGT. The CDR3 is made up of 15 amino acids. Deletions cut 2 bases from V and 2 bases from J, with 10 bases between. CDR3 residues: CASSERSLGNQPQHF. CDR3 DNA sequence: TGTGCCAGCAGTGAACGTAGTTTAGGCAATCAGCCCCAGCATTTT.

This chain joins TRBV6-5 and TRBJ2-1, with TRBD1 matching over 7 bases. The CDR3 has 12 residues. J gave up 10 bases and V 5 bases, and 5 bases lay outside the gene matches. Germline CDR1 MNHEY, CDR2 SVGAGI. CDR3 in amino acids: CASSQTGAEQFF. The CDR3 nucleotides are TGTGCCAGCAGTCAAACAGGGGCCGAGCAGTTCTTC.

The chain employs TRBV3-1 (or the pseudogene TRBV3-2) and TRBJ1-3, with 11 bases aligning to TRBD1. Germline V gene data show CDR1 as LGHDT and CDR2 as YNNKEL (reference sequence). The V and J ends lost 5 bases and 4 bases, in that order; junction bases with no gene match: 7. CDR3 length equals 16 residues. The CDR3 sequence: CASSLWTGGGGNTIYF. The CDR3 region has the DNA TGTGCCAGCAGCTTATGGACAGGGGGCGGAGGAAACACCATATATTTT.

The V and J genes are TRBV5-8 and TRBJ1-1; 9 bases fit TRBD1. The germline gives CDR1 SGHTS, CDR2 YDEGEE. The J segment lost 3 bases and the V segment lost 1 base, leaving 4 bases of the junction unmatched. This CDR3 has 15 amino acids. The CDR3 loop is CASSLRGQGDTEAFF. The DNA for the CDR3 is TGTGCCAGCAGCTTGAGGGGACAGGGAGACACTGAAGCTTTCTTT.

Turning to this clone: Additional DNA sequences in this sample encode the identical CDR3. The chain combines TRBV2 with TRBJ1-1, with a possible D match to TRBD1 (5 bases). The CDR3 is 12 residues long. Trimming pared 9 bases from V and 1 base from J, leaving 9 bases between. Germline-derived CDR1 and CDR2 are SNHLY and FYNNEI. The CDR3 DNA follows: TGTGCCAGTCGAACAGGGAACACTGAAGCTTTCTTT. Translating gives CASRTGNTEAFF.

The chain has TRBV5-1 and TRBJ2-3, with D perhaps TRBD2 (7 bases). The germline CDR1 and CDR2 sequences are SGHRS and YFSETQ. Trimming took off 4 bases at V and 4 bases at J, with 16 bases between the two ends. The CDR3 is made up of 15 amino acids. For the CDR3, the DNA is TGCGCCAGCAGCGGGTACAGGGAGGGGCCAGATACGCAGTATTTT. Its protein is CASSGYREGPDTQYF.

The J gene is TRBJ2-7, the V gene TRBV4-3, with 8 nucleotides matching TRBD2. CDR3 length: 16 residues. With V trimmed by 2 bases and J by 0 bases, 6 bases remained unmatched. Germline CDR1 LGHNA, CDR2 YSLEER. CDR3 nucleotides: TGCGCCAGCAGCCAATCAGTAGCGGGGAGCTCCTACGAGCAGTACTTC. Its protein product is CASSQSVAGSSYEQYF.

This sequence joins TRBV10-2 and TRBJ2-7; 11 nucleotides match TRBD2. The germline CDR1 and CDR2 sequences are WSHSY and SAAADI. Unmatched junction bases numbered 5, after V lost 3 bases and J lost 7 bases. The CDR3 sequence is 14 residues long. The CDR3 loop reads CASSELAGGREQYF. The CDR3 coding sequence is TGCGCCAGCAGTGAATTAGCGGGGGGGAGGGAGCAGTACTTC.

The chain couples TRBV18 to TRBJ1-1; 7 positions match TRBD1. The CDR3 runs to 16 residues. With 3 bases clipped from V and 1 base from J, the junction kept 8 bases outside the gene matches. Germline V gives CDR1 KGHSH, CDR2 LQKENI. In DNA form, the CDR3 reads TGTGCCAGCTCACCTCAATATGGACAGGAGAACACTGAAGCTTTCTTT. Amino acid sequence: CASSPQYGQENTEAFF. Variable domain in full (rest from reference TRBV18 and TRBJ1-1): NAGVMQNPRHLVRRRGQEARLRCSPMKGHSHVYWYRQLPEEGLKFMVYLQKENIIDESGMPKERFSAEFPKEGPSILRIQQVVRGDSAAYFCASSPQYGQENTEAFFGQGTRLTVV.

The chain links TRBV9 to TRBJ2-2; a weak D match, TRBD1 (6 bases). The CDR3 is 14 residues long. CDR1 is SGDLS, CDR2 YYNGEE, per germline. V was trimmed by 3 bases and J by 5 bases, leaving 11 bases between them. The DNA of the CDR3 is TGTGCCAGCAGCGGGGGACAAGGGACCGGGGAGCTGTTTTTT. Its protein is CASSGGQGTGELFF.

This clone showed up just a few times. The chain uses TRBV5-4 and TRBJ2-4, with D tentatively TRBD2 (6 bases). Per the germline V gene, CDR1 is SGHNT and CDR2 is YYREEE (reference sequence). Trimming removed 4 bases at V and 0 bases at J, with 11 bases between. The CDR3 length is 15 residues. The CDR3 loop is CASSGGTEAKNIQYF. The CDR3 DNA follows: TGTGCCAGCAGCGGGGGGACGGAAGCCAAAAACATTCAGTACTTC.

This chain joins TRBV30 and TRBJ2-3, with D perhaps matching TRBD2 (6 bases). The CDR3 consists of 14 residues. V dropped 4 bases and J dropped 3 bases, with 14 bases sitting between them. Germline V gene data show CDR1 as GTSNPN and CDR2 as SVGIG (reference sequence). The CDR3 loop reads CAWMGERGTDTQYF. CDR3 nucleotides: TGTGCCTGGATGGGGGAACGGGGGACAGATACGCAGTATTTT.

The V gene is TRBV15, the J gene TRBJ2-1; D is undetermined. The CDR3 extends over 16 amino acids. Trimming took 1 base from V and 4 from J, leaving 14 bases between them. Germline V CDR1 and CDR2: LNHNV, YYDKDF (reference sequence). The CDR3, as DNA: TGTGCCACCAGCAGAGTAGTAACCACCTCGTACAATGAGCAGTTCTTC. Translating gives CATSRVVTTSYNEQFF.

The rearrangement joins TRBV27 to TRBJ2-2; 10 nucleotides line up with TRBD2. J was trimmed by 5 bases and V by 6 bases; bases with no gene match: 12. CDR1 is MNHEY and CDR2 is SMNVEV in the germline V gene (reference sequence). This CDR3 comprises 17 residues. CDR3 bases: TGTGCCAGCAGCCCTGGAGCGGGAGGGCCCGGTACCGGGGAGCTGTTTTTT. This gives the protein CASSPGAGGPGTGELFF.

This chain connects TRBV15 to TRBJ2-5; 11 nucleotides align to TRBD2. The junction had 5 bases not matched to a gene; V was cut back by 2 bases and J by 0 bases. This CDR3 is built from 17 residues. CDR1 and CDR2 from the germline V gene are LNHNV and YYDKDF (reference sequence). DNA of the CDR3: TGTGCCACCAGCAGACTAGCGGGAGGCCAGTACCAAGAGACCCAGTACTTC. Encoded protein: CATSRLAGGQYQETQYF.

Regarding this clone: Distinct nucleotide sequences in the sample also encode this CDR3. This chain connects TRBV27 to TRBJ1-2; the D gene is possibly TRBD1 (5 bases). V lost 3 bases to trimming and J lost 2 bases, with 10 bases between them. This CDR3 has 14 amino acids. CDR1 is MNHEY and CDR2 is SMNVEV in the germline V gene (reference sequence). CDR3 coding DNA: TGTGCCAGCAGTTTTCAGGGCGCCAACTATGGCTACACCTTC. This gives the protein CASSFQGANYGYTF.

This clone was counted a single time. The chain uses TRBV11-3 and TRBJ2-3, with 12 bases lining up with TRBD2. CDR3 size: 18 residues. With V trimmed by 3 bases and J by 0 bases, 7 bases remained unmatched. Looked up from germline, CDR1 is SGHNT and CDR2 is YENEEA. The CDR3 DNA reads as TGTGCCAGCAGCTTGGGGCTAGGACTAGCGGGAAGCACAGATACGCAGTATTTT. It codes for CASSLGLGLAGSTDTQYF.

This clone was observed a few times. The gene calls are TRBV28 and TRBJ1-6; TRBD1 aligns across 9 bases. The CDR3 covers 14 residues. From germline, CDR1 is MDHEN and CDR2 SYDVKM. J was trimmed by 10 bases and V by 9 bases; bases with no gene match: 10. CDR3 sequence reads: CASISTGGHSPLHF. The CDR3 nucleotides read TGTGCCAGTATATCGACAGGGGGTCACTCACCCCTCCACTTT.

The DNA for the CDR3 is TGTGCCAGCAGCTTCTCCACAAACACTGAAGCTTTCTTT. Translation: CASSFSTNTEAFF. The rearrangement links TRBV5-8 to TRBJ1-1; no definite D call. Germline CDR1 is SGHTS and CDR2 is YDEGEE. Between the trimmed V and J ends, which lost 2 bases and 2 bases, there was a span of 7 bases. The CDR3 runs 13 residues.

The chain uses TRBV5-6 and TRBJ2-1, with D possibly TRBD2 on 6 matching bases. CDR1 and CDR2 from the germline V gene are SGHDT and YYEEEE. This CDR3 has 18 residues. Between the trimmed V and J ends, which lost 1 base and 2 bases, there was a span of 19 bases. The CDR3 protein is CASSLWSNRAGTYNEQFF. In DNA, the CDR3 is TGTGCCAGCAGCTTGTGGTCCAATAGGGCGGGAACCTACAATGAGCAGTTCTTC.

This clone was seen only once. The CDR3 region is CSVERQTYGYTF. The DNA for the CDR3 is TGCAGCGTTGAAAGACAGACCTATGGCTACACCTTC. The rearrangement joins TRBV29-1 to TRBJ1-2; D may be TRBD1 (5 bases). The V and J ends lost 2 bases and 4 bases respectively, with 8 bases between them. Germline V gives CDR1 SQVTM, CDR2 ANQGSEA. The CDR3 sequence is 12 residues long. The variable domain in full, with the rest retrieved from reference TRBV29-1 and TRBJ1-2, is SAVISQKPSRDICQRGTSLTIQCQVDSQVTMMFWYRQQPGQSLTLIATANQGSEATYESGFVIDKFPISRPNLTFSTLTVSNMSPEDSSIYLCSVERQTYGYTFGSGTRLTVV.

This CDR3 is CASSPTQGPEAFF. The CDR3 DNA follows: TGTGCCAGCTCACCGACGCAGGGCCCTGAAGCTTTCTTT. The rearrangement links TRBV18 to TRBJ1-1, with D tentatively TRBD1 (5 bases). Germline CDR1 and CDR2: KGHSH and LQKENI. Trimming stripped 3 bases from V and 6 bases from J, with 11 bases between. The CDR3 has 13 residues.

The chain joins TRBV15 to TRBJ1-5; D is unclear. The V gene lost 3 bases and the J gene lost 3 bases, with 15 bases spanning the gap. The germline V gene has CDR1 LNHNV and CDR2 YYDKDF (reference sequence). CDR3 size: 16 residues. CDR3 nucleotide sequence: TGTGCCACCAGCAGCCCTCAGCGTAACTCCAATCAGCCCCAGCATTTT. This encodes CATSSPQRNSNQPQHF.

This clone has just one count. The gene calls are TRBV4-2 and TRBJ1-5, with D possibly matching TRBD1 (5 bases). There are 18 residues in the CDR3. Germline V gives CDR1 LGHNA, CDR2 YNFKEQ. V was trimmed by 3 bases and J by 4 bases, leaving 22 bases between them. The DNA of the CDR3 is TGTGCCAGCAGCCATTATGCCCCATGGGGGGAAGGTAATCAGCCCCAGCATTTT. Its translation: CASSHYAPWGEGNQPQHF.

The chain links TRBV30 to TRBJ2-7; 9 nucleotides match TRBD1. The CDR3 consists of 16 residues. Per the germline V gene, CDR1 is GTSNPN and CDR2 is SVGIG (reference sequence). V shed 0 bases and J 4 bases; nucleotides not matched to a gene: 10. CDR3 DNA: TGTGCCTGGAGTGTACGACCCCCGGGACAGGGTTACGAGCAGTACTTC. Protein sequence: CAWSVRPPGQGYEQYF.